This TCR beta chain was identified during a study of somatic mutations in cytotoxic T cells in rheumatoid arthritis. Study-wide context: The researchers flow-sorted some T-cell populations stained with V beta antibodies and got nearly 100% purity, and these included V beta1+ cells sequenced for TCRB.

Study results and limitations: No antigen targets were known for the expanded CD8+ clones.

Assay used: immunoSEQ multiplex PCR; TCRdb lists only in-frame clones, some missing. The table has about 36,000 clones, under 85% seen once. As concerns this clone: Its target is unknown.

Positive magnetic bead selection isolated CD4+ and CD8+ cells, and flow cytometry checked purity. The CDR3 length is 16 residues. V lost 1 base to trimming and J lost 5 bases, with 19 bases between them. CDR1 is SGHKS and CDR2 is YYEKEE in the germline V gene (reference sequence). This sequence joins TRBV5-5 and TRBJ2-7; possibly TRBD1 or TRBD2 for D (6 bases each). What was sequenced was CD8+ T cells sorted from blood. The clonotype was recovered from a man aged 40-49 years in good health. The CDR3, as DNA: TGTGCCAGCAGCTTGTCTCCCTATGGGGGGCTCGACGAGCAGTACTTC. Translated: CASSLSPYGGLDEQYF. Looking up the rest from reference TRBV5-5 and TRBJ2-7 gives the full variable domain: DAGVTQSPTHLIKTRGQQVTLRCSPISGHKSVSWYQQVLGQGPQFIFQYYEKEERGRGNFPDRFSARQFPNYSSELNVNALLLGDSALYLCASSLSPYGGLDEQYFGPGTRLTVT.